This record looks at one T cell receptor beta chain sequence and its context. This record comes from a study of shared T cell receptors in the human thymus. Assay: immunoSEQ multiplex PCR; the TCRdb copy retains only in-frame clones and omits some. The table records about 540,000 clones, 78% of them present only once. The CDR3 sequence is 14 residues long. A further study also used this sample, focusing on human thymus T cells. That source notes: Each of the donors was a healthy Finnish infant who was undergoing open corrective cardiac surgery for congenital heart defects. Resections obtained during corrective heart surgery supplied the thymus tissue. Usage of V and J genes appeared biased in thymic and blood repertoires. As related research reported, thymic repertoires overlapped highly among unrelated individuals.

Source material: thymocytes. This TCR came from a boy under three years old with a congenital heart defect. The rearrangement links TRBV21-1 to TRBJ1-1; the table's D call TRBD1 went unverified against the DNA. TRBV21-1 is recorded as a pseudogene. In nucleotides, the CDR3 is TGTGCCAGCAGCAGGGAAGGGGTGAACACTGAAGCTTTCTTT. Its translation: CASSREGVNTEAFF.